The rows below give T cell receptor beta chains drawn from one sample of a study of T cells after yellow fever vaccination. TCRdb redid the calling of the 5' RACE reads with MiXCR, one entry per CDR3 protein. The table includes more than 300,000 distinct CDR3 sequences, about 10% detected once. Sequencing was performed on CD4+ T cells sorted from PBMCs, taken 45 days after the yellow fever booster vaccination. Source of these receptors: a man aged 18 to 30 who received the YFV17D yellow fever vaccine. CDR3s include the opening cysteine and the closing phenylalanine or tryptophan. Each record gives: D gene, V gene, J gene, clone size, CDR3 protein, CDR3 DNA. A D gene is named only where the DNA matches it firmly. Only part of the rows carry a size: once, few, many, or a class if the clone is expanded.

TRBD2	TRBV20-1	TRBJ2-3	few	CSAWKSGGNTDTQYF	TGCAGTGCTTGGAAGAGCGGGGGGAACACAGATACGCAGTATTTT
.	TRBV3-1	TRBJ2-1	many	CASSQEFSNGGRNEQFF	TGTGCCAGCAGCCAAGAGTTCAGTAACGGGGGAAGGAATGAGCAGTTCTTC
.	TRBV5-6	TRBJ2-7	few	CASSPPGNEQYF	TGTGCCAGCAGCCCCCCTGGGAACGAGCAGTACTTC
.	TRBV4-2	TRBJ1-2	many	CASSQESVRSTNYGYTF	TGTGCCAGCAGCCAAGAGAGCGTCCGTTCAACTAACTATGGCTACACCTTC
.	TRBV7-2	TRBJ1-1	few	CASSLAPGGEAFF	TGTGCCAGCAGCTTAGCGCCGGGGGGTGAAGCTTTCTTT
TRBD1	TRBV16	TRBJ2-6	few	CATLQVDRLSSGANVLTF	TGTGCCACTCTGCAAGTGGACAGGCTAAGCTCTGGGGCCAACGTCCTGACTTTC
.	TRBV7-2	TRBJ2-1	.	CASSLGVGSAARLRGTYNEQFF	TGTGCCAGCAGCTTAGGAGTAGGGTCCGCAGCTCGGCTAAGGGGAACCTACAATGAGCAGTTCTTC
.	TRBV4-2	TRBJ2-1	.	CASSQFMDNEQFF	TGTGCCAGCAGCCAATTTATGGACAATGAGCAGTTCTTC
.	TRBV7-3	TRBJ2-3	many	CASSDPAGSTDTQYF	TGTGCCAGCAGCGATCCTGCGGGGTCCACAGATACGCAGTATTTT
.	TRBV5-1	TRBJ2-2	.	CASSLIGGGDTGELFF	TGCGCCAGCAGCTTGATCGGTGGTGGCGACACCGGGGAGCTGTTTTTT
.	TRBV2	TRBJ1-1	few	CASTQGPNTEAFF	TGTGCCAGCACTCAAGGACCTAACACTGAAGCTTTCTTT
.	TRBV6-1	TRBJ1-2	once	CASSTSGSPNYGYTF	TGTGCCAGCAGTACTTCAGGGTCCCCTAACTATGGCTACACCTTC
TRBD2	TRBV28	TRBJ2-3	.	CASSLSGLAGEGYF	TGTGCCAGCAGTTTATCAGGGCTAGCGGGGGAGGGGTATTTT
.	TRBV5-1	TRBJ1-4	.	CASSPVGEKLFF	TGCGCCAGCAGCCCAGTGGGTGAAAAACTGTTTTTT